The next 30 T cell receptor beta chains were all read from a single sample in a study of blood T cells in healthy people across ages. Primers used in a second PCR of about 6 to 11 cycles were a sample-barcoded 5' primer and a J-beta primer mix. TCRdb re-called the 5' RACE reads with MiXCR, one entry per CDR3 protein. Among 700,000 to 950,000 distinct CDR3 sequences listed, around 40% were seen once. The sample comprised blood. The receptors shown here come from a woman aged 55-69 years in good health.

The CDR3 reads CASSFSGTSAEQYF. For the CDR3, the DNA is TGTGCCAGCAGTTTCTCCGGGACTAGCGCCGAGCAGTACTTC. The V gene is TRBV27, the J gene TRBJ2-5, with 10 bases identical to TRBD2. The J call may be in error: the DNA end matches TRBJ2-7 better. The CDR3 has 14 amino acids. Germline lookup yields CDR1 MNHEY and CDR2 SMNVEV (reference sequence).

This clonotype has a handful of counts. V usage is TRBV7-9 and J usage is TRBJ1-4; D uncertain. Germline-derived CDR1 and CDR2 are SEHNR and FQNEAQ (reference sequence). This CDR3 spans 13 amino acids. Trimming shortened V by 5 bases and J by 4 bases, and 8 bases separated the two germline ends. CDR3 in DNA: TGTGCCAGCAGCGTACAGAATAATGAAAAACTGTTTTTT. It is translated as CASSVQNNEKLFF.

This clonotype has only a few counts. This chain links TRBV7-8 with TRBJ2-7, with a possible D match to TRBD1 (5 bases). This CDR3 has 15 amino acids. V was shortened by 5 bases and J by 0 bases, with 14 bases between the two germline ends. Germline-derived CDR1 and CDR2 are SGHVS and FQNEAQ. Here the CDR3 DNA reads TGTGCCAGCAGCCCGATTGGACACAGCTCCTACGAGCAGTACTTC. It translates to CASSPIGHSSYEQYF.

About this clonotype itself: A junction boundary mismatches the germline segment, possibly from a read error. The CDR3 protein is CAGSYSNSNTEAFF. The CDR3 DNA is TGTGCCGGCAGTTACTCGAATAGTAACACTGAAGCTTTCTTT. The chain uses TRBV6-5 and TRBJ1-1, with unresolved D. The CDR3 is made up of 14 amino acids. Germline lookup yields CDR1 MNHEY and CDR2 SVGAGI.

This clonotype was found once. The chain combines TRBV25-1 with TRBJ2-7, with D unclear. CDR3 length equals 14 residues. Germline lookup yields CDR1 MGHDK and CDR2 SYGVNS. V lost 2 bases and J lost 0, with 8 bases in between. CDR3 residues: CASSERGISYEQYF. The CDR3 bases are TGTGCCAGCAGTGAACGCGGCATCTCCTACGAGCAGTACTTC.

As to this clonotype: Given the absence of the conserved phenylalanine or tryptophan at the CDR3 end, a read error is likely. This chain connects TRBV11-2 to TRBJ2-1; 7 bases match TRBD2. The junction had 11 bases not matched to a gene; V was cut back by 2 bases and J by 10 bases. The germline V gene encodes CDR1 SGHAT and CDR2 FQNNGV. This CDR3 spans 15 amino acids. The CDR3 spells CASSLRWEGLLEQFL. The CDR3, as DNA: TGTGCCAGCAGCTTAAGATGGGAGGGCCTTTTGGAGCAGTTCTTG.

The chain uses TRBV9 and TRBJ2-5, with TRBD2 matching over 7 bases. Germline V gene data show CDR1 as SGDLS and CDR2 as YYNGEE. The CDR3 length is 14 residues. The V segment lost 0 bases and the J segment 5 bases; nucleotides outside the gene matches: 4. DNA for the CDR3: TGTGCCAGCAGCGTAGGCGGGGGTTTTGAGACCCAGTACTTC. Translating gives CASSVGGGFETQYF. The whole variable domain, remainder taken from reference TRBV9 and TRBJ2-5, is DSGVTQTPKHLITATGQRVTLRCSPRSGDLSVYWYQQSLDQGLQFLIQYYNGEERAKGNILERFSAQQFPDLHSELNLSSLELGDSALYFCASSVGGGFETQYFGPGTRLLVL.

This clonotype was counted only a few times. The V and J genes are TRBV9 and TRBJ2-4; weak D call: TRBD2 (6 bases). CDR1 is SGDLS and CDR2 is YYNGEE in the germline V gene. This CDR3 spans 17 amino acids. V shed 4 bases and J shed 4 bases, with 21 bases lying between them. In nucleotides, the CDR3 is TGTGCCAGCAGCCCTAGGGACTCCGCCGCCCAAAAAAACATTCAGTACTTC. Protein product: CASSPRDSAAQKNIQYF.

The chain recombines TRBV2 with TRBJ2-5; 10 bases align to TRBD2. Germline values: CDR1 SNHLY, CDR2 FYNNEI. Trimming cost V 7 bases and J 2 bases; bases outside gene matches: 7. The CDR3 spans 15 residues. For the CDR3, the DNA is TGTGCCAGCACTCCCACTAGCGGGGTACAAGAGACCCAGTACTTC. Protein sequence: CASTPTSGVQETQYF.

V usage is TRBV20-1 and J usage is TRBJ1-5; D is unresolved. Looked up from germline, CDR1 is DFQATT and CDR2 is SNEGSKA (reference sequence). The germline V and J ends were trimmed by 0 bases and 4 bases, with 4 bases remaining between them. There are 12 residues in the CDR3. CDR3 in DNA: TGCAGTGCTAGAGATAAGAATCAGCCCCAGCATTTT. Protein: CSARDKNQPQHF.

The V call is TRBV18, the J call TRBJ2-7, with a possible D match to TRBD1 (6 bases). Germline-derived CDR1 and CDR2 are KGHSH and LQKENI. The germline V and J ends were trimmed by 5 bases and 0 bases, with 17 bases remaining between them. The CDR3 spans 16 residues. DNA for the CDR3: TGTGCCAGCTCATCCTATATAACAGGGAGCTCCTACGAGCAGTACTTC. It encodes CASSSYITGSSYEQYF. Filled out from reference TRBV18 and TRBJ2-7, the complete variable domain reads NAGVMQNPRHLVRRRGQEARLRCSPMKGHSHVYWYRQLPEEGLKFMVYLQKENIIDESGMPKERFSAEFPKEGPSILRIQQVVRGDSAAYFCASSSYITGSSYEQYFGPGTRLTVT.

The CDR3 DNA sequence: TGTGCCAGCAGTTCCGGGTCCCTATCCTATGGCTACACCTTC. It codes for CASSSGSLSYGYTF. The chain has TRBV6-6 and TRBJ1-2; the D is unclear. In germline, CDR1 is MNHNY, CDR2 SVGAGI (reference sequence). CDR3 length: 14 residues. Trimming took 4 bases from V and 4 from J, leaving 13 bases between them.

The CDR3 sequence: CASSSGQGRYNEQFF. The CDR3 DNA follows: TGCGCCAGCAGCTCAGGACAGGGACGGTACAATGAGCAGTTCTTC. The chain employs TRBV5-1 and TRBJ2-1; 8 bases are shared with TRBD1. The CDR3 is 15 amino acids. Germline CDR1 is SGHRS and CDR2 is YFSETQ. V trimming: 3 bases; J trimming: 4 bases; junction bases outside the gene matches: 6.

This clonotype has just a few counts. CDR3 residues: CASSVHDSYGYTF. As DNA, the CDR3 is TGTGCCAGCAGCGTACATGACAGCTATGGCTACACCTTC. This sequence joins TRBV7-9 and TRBJ1-2, with a weak D call TRBD1 (5 bases). This CDR3 has 13 residues. Trimming took off 5 bases at V and 4 bases at J, with 11 bases between the two ends. CDR1 SEHNR and CDR2 FQNEAQ come from the germline V gene (reference sequence).

With respect to this clonotype: A single base separates this from a much larger clone, so it may be a read error. The chain carries TRBV29-1 and TRBJ2-1; D not certain. Trimming cost V 7 bases and J 13 bases, with 14 bases left between them. This CDR3 has 10 residues. Germline-derived CDR1 and CDR2 are SQVTM and ANQGSEA. CDR3 in DNA: TGCAGCGGAGCAGTTGAGACCCAGTTCTTC. This encodes CSGAVETQFF.

This chain uses TRBV7-9 with TRBJ2-5; D gene ambiguous. V dropped 4 bases and J dropped 1 base, with 10 bases sitting between them. There are 14 residues in the CDR3. Germline CDR1 and CDR2: SEHNR and FQNEAQ (reference sequence). The CDR3 DNA is TGTGCCAGCAGCTCGACTTCCGCCCAAGAGACCCAGTACTTC. This sequence encodes CASSSTSAQETQYF.

This clonotype occurred many times. The chain links TRBV20-1 to TRBJ2-1; TRBD1 matches at 9 bases. CDR1 is DFQATT, CDR2 SNEGSKA, per germline (reference sequence). The V and J ends lost 5 bases and 3 bases, in that order; junction bases with no gene match: 8. The CDR3 is 15 residues long. CDR3 residues: CSAWAGTGNYNEQFF. The CDR3 nucleotides read TGCAGTGCTTGGGCCGGGACAGGGAACTACAATGAGCAGTTCTTC.

Ten or more counts support this clonotype. The chain links TRBV6-5 to TRBJ2-1, with 7 bases lining up with TRBD1. CDR3 length equals 13 residues. Germline lookup yields CDR1 MNHEY and CDR2 SVGAGI. The ends lost 2 bases at V and 13 bases at J; junction bases unmatched: 8. CDR3 sequence (DNA): TGTGCCAGCAGTTACGGAGATCGGACAGGACAGTTCTTC. It is translated as CASSYGDRTGQFF.

The table lists this clonotype with many counts. The chain is built from TRBV20-1 and TRBJ2-5, with 7 nucleotides matching TRBD2. The CDR3 length is 14 residues. Germline V gives CDR1 DFQATT, CDR2 SNEGSKA (reference sequence). Germline trimming cut 6 bases from V and 11 bases from J; bases unmatched to any gene: 18. CDR3 nucleotide sequence: TGCAGTGCCGGGCCTTGGAGCGGGGCGGAAGAGCAGTACTTC. Translating it yields CSAGPWSGAEEQYF.

A few counts support this clonotype. The chain's CDR3 is CASSSPTGGNEQYF. For the CDR3, the DNA is TGTGCCAGCAGCTCCCCGACCGGGGGGAATGAGCAGTACTTC. The chain carries TRBV7-3 and TRBJ2-7; 7 nucleotides align to TRBD2. Germline trimming cut 4 bases from V and 7 bases from J; bases unmatched to any gene: 10. CDR3 length equals 14 residues. Germline CDR1 reads SGHTA; CDR2 reads FQGTGA.

This clonotype was counted at least ten times. The chain carries TRBV20-1 and TRBJ2-3, with 10 nucleotides matching TRBD2. J lost 2 bases, V lost 4 bases, and 3 bases had no gene match. Germline V lookup: CDR1 DFQATT, CDR2 SNEGSKA (reference sequence). The CDR3 spans 14 residues. The CDR3 is CSATLAGVTDTQYF. The CDR3 DNA sequence: TGCAGTGCTACCCTAGCGGGAGTCACAGATACGCAGTATTTT.

The V call is TRBV20-1, the J call TRBJ2-3; 10 bases are a match to TRBD2. V lost 1 base, J lost 0 bases, and 7 bases stayed unmatched. Germline V gene sequence: CDR1 DFQATT, CDR2 SNEGSKA (reference sequence). CDR3 size: 17 residues. CDR3 in DNA: TGCAGTGCTAGAGGGACTAGCGGCAAGCGGAGCACAGATACGCAGTATTTT. It is translated as CSARGTSGKRSTDTQYF.

As regards this clonotype: This may arise from a read error, as a much more abundant clone is one base away. The chain carries TRBV29-1 and TRBJ1-2; D unresolved. This CDR3 is 14 amino acids long. Germline V gene lookup returns CDR1 SQVTM and CDR2 ANQGSEA. Trimming stripped 4 bases from V and 4 bases from J, with 16 bases between. CDR3 DNA sequence: TGCAGCGTTGCTCTCCTTACCTCTAGCTATGGCTACACCTTC. As protein: CSVALLTSSYGYTF. Supplemented by reference TRBV29-1 and TRBJ1-2, the full variable domain reads SAVISQKPSRDICQRGTSLTIQCQVDSQVTMMFWYRQQPGQSLTLIATANQGSEATYESGFVIDKFPISRPNLTFSTLTVSNMSPEDSSIYLCSVALLTSSYGYTFGSGTRLTVV.

Here the CDR3 DNA reads TGTGCCAGCAGTCCCGACACGTACCAAGAGACCCAGTACTTC. It translates to CASSPDTYQETQYF. The genes are TRBV7-8 and TRBJ2-5; no firm D call. The V and J ends lost 6 bases and 0 bases respectively, with 11 bases between them. CDR1 SGHVS and CDR2 FQNEAQ come from the germline V gene. The CDR3 consists of 14 residues.

The chain joins TRBV4-2 to TRBJ2-1, with unresolved D. The length of the CDR3 is 15 residues. Trimming pared 0 bases from V and 4 bases from J, leaving 10 bases between. Germline V gene lookup returns CDR1 LGHNA and CDR2 YNFKEQ. The DNA for the CDR3 is TGTGCCAGCAGCCAAGATCGAGAGCAGTACAATGAGCAGTTCTTC. As protein: CASSQDREQYNEQFF.

This clonotype was seen just once. The chain links TRBV20-1 to TRBJ1-1; D gene ambiguous. V lost 2 bases to trimming and J lost 2 bases, with 9 bases between them. This CDR3 has 13 residues. Germline CDR1 is DFQATT and CDR2 is SNEGSKA (reference sequence). CDR3 region: CSARSYTNTEAFF. In nucleotides, the CDR3 is TGCAGTGCTAGAAGTTATACTAACACTGAAGCTTTCTTT.

The DNA for the CDR3 is TGTGCCAGCACCAGCACAGGGGGCCAAGAGACCCAGTACTTC. This gives the protein CASTSTGGQETQYF. The V call is TRBV12-3 or TRBV12-4, the J call TRBJ2-5, with TRBD1 matching over 8 bases. V shed 7 bases and J 1 base; nucleotides not matched to a gene: 5. This CDR3 is built from 14 residues.

Of note for this clonotype: The junction differs from germline at one of its ends, possibly a read error. The chain joins TRBV5-1 to TRBJ2-2; the D is unclear. The CDR3 totals 13 residues. Germline CDR1 SGHRS, CDR2 YFSETQ. The CDR3 region has the DNA TGTGCCAGCAGCTTAGTTGGGACCGGGGAGCTGTTTTTT. It specifies CASSLVGTGELFF.

The chain joins TRBV2 to TRBJ1-2; D call uncertain. This CDR3 spans 14 amino acids. The V gene lost 2 bases and the J gene lost 7 bases, with 14 bases spanning the gap. CDR1 and CDR2 from the germline V gene are SNHLY and FYNNEI. DNA of the CDR3: TGTGCCAGCAGTGAAAGTCTAGGGTTGGGTGGCTACACCTTC. Translation: CASSESLGLGGYTF.

The chain uses TRBV20-1 and TRBJ2-7; possibly TRBD1 for D (6 bases). Germline V gene data show CDR1 as DFQATT and CDR2 as SNEGSKA (reference sequence). Trimming pared 2 bases from V and 3 bases from J, leaving 17 bases between. The CDR3 is 15 residues long. The DNA of the CDR3 is TGCAGTGCTAGAAGCTCCTCGGGACAATTCTACGAGCAGTACTTC. Its translation is CSARSSSGQFYEQYF.